This TCR beta chain is from a study of control samples from healthy donors and cancer patients. This table comes from immunoSEQ multiplex PCR, and its TCRdb copy is limited to in-frame clones, with some not included. Of some 150,000 clones detected, over 95% appear once; the ten largest clones hold under 1.2%. CDR3 size: 15 residues. CDR1 and CDR2 from the germline V gene are MNHNY and SVGAGI (reference sequence). J lost 2 bases, V lost 6 bases, and 7 bases had no gene match. The TCR sequence derives from a woman aged 25 to 39 in good health. The sequencing sample was made of blood. V and J are TRBV6-6 and TRBJ1-3, with 7 bases aligning to TRBD1. CDR3 amino acids: CASSPTGPAGNTIYF. DNA for the CDR3: TGTGCCAGCAGCCCGACAGGGCCCGCTGGAAACACCATATATTTT.